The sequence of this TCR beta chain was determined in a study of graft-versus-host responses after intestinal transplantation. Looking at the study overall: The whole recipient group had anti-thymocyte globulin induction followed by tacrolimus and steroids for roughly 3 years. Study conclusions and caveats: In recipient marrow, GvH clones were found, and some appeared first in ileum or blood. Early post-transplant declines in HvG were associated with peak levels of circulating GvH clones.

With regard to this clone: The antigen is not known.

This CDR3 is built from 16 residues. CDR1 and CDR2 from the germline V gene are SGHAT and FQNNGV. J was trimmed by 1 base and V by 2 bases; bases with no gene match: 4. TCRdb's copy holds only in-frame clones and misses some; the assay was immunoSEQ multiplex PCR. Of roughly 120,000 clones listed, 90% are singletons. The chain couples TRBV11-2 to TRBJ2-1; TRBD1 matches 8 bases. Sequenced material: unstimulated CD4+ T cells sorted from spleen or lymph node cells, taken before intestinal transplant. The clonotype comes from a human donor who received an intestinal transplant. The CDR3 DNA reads TGTGCCAGCAGCTTATGGGACAGGCGGTCCTACAATGAGCAGTTCTTC. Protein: CASSLWDRRSYNEQFF.